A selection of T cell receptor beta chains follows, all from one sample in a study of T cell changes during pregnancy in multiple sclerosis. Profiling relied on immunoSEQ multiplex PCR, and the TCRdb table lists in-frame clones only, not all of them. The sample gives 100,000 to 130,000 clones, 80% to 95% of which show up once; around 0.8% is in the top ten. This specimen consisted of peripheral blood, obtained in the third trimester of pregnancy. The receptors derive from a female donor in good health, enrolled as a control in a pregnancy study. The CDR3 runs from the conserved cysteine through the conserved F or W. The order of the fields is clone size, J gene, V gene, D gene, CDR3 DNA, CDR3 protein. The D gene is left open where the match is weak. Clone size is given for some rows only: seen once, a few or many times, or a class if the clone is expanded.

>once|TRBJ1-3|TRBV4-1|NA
TGCGCCAGCAGCCAGCCCACAGGGAAGGGAAACACCATATATTTT
CASSQPTGKGNTIYF
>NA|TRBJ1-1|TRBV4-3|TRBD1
TGCGCCAGCAGCCGTGATAAGTGGGCAGGGGGCACTGAAGCTTTCTTT
CASSRDKWAGGTEAFF
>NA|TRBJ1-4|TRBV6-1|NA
TGTGCCAGCAACACAGGGTTAAATGAAAAACTGTTTTTT
CASNTGLNEKLFF
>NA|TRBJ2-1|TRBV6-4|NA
TGTGCCAGCAGTGAGGGGGGAACGTTGTCCAATGAGCAGTTCTTC
CASSEGGTLSNEQFF
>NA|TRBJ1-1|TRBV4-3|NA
TGCGCCAGCAGCCAAGATGTTCGGGGTGGCACTGAAGCTTTCTTT
CASSQDVRGGTEAFF
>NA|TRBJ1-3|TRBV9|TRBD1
TGTGCCAGCAGCTTCCGGGACAGGGAGCCCGGGGGCTCTGGAAACACCATATATTTT
CASSFRDREPGGSGNTIYF
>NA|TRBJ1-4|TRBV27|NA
TGTGCCAGCAGTTTATATCCGGAAGCGAGGGTTGAAAAACTGTTTTTT
CASSLYPEARVEKLFF
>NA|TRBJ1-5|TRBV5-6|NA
TGTGCCAGCAGCTTCGGTAATCAGCCCCAGCATTTT
CASSFGNQPQHF
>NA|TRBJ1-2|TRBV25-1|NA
TGTGCCAGCAGTGAAACGAGGTTTGGTGGCTACACCTTC
CASSETRFGGYTF
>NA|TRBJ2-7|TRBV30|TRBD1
TGTGCCTGGAGCTCAGGGGGAGCCTACGAGCAGTACTTC
CAWSSGGAYEQYF
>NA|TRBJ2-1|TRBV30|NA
TGTGCCTGGAGTGAAGTTGGGCGGGGTGAGTTCTTC
CAWSEVGRGEFF
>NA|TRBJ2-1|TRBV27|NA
TGTGCCAGCAGTCTCGCAGGGGACGAGCAGTTCTTC
CASSLAGDEQFF
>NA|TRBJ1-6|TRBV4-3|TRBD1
TGCGCCAGCAGCCAAGCCGTAGACAGGGGGAATTCACCCCTCCACTTT
CASSQAVDRGNSPLHF
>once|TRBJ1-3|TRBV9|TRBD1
TGTGCCAGCAGCACAGTCCCGACAGGGGACTCTGGAAACACCATATATTTT
CASSTVPTGDSGNTIYF
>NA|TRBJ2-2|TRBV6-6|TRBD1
TGTGCCAGCAGTTACTCGCAGGGGGCGGGCACCGGGGAGCTGTTTTTT
CASSYSQGAGTGELFF
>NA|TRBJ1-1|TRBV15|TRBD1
TGTGCCACCAGCAGAGATCGGGCCCGGGACCGGGCAGGGGGAGCTTTCTTT
CATSRDRARDRAGGAFF
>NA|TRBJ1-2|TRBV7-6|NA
TGTGCCAGCAGCTTAGCCAGGCAGCCTAACTATGGCTACACCTTC
CASSLARQPNYGYTF
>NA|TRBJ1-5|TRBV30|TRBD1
TGTGCCTCCGGGACAGGCAATCAGCCCCAGCATTTT
CASGTGNQPQHF
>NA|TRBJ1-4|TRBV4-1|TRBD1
TGCGCCAGCAGCCAAGGTGGGACAGTAAATGAAAAACTGTTTTTT
CASSQGGTVNEKLFF
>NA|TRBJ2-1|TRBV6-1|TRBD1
TGTGCCAGCACCGAGACAGGGGTCTACAATGAGCAGTTCTTC
CASTETGVYNEQFF
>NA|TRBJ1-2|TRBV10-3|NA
TGTGCCATCAGTCCCCGGGAGGACTATGGCTACACCTTC
CAISPREDYGYTF
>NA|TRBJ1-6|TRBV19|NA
TGTGCCAGTAGTATCCCAAATTCACCCCTCCACTTT
CASSIPNSPLHF
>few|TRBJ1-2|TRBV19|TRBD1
TGTGCCAGTAGTAAGGGGACAGGGGATGGCTACACCTTC
CASSKGTGDGYTF
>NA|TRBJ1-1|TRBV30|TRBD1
TGTGCCTCACAACCGGACAGGGTAACCGAAGCTTTCTTT
CASQPDRVTEAFF
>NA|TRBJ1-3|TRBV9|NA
TGTGCCAGCAGCGAAACCTCAGCGGCCCCTGGAAACACCATATATTTT
CASSETSAAPGNTIYF
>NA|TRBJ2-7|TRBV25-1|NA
TGTGCCAGCAGTGAGCACCTCGAGACAGCCTACGAGCAGTACTTC
CASSEHLETAYEQYF
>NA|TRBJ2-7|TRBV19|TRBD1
TGTGCCAGCGGTAGGGACAGGGGGCTAGAGCAGTACTTC
CASGRDRGLEQYF
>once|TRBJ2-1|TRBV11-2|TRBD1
TGTGCCAGCAGCCCGTGGTTCGGACAGGGGGCCTACAATGAGCAGTTCTTC
CASSPWFGQGAYNEQFF
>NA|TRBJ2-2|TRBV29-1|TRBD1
TGCAGCGTTGCACAGGGGGCCGGGGAGCTGTTTTTT
CSVAQGAGELFF
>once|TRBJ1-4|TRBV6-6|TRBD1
TGTGCCAGCAGAAACCTTCCGGGACAGGGGACTGAAAAACTGTTTTTT
CASRNLPGQGTEKLFF
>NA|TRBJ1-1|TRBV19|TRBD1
TGTGCCAGTAGTGCAGGGGACAGGCCTTCTGAAGCTTTCTTT
CASSAGDRPSEAFF
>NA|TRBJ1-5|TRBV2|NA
TGTGCCAGCAGTGTGGACAGCGCAAATCAGCCCCAGCATTTT
CASSVDSANQPQHF